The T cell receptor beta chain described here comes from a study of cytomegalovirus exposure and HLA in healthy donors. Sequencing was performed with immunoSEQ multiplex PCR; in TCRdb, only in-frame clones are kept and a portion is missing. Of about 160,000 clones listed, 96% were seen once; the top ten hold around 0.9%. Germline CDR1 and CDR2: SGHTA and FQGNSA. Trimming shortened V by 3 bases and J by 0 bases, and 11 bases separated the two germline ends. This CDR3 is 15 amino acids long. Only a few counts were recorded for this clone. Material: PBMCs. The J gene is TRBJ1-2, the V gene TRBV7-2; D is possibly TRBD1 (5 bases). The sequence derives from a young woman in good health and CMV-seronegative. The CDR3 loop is CASSFRRDSNYGYTF. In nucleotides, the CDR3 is TGTGCCAGCAGCTTTCGCAGGGACTCTAACTATGGCTACACCTTC.